Below, one T cell receptor (beta chain) is given with its context. What it recognizes is unknown. This sample was included in a study of cytomegalovirus exposure and HLA in healthy donors. General study results and limits: Reported performance of the classifier showed diagnosis of cytomegalovirus status with high specificity and sensitivity.

Both 60 Vbeta primers and 13 Jbeta primers went into the PCR. Sequencing used immunoSEQ multiplex PCR; TCRdb keeps in-frame clones, though not all of them. The table shows under 150,000 clones, with roughly 76% occurring only once. This receptor was identified in a man aged 18-30 years in good health and CMV-seronegative. The source material was PBMCs.

The CDR3 DNA reads as TGTGCCAGCAGTTCCCGCTACGAGCAGTACTTC. Protein sequence: CASSSRYEQYF. The chain employs TRBV28 and TRBJ2-7; no clear D gene. The CDR3 runs to 11 residues. The germline CDR1 and CDR2 sequences are MDHEN and SYDVKM. Trimming took 4 bases from V and 3 from J, leaving 4 bases between them.